A single sample is the source of the 11 T cell receptor beta chains below, sequenced in a study of breast tumors, draining lymph nodes, adjacent tissues. Breast cancer patients provided tissue from their axillary draining lymph nodes. TCRdb reprocessed the multiplex PCR reads via MiXCR and lists one record per CDR3 protein. The repertoire holds roughly 110,000 distinct CDR3 sequences, with less than 40% as singletons. The sequenced sample was axillary lymph node tissue. The receptors stem from a female donor with breast cancer. Some clones in this sample may be carry-over from other donors' samples.

The sample holds many counts of this clonotype. The V gene is TRBV19, the J gene TRBJ2-7, with TRBD1 matching 7 bases. CDR3 length: 15 residues. Germline V gene data show CDR1 as LNHDA and CDR2 as SQIVND (reference sequence). V was clipped by 3 bases and J by 4 bases; unmatched bases: 9. CDR3 in amino acids: CASSMRDSFGYEQYF. The CDR3 DNA follows: TGTGCCAGTAGTATGAGGGACAGCTTTGGGTACGAGCAGTACTTC.

This clonotype was found many times. At one end, the junction sequence differs from germline, possibly due to a read error. The chain combines TRBV7-7 with TRBJ2-2; possible D gene TRBD2, 6 bases. Germline values: CDR1 SSHAT, CDR2 FNYEAQ (reference sequence). The CDR3 loop spans 16 amino acids. The CDR3 region is CASSLRAGTATGELFF. CDR3 sequence (DNA): TGTGCTAGCAGCTTAAGGGCGGGAACAGCCACCGGGGAGCTGTTTTTT. The whole variable domain, remainder taken from reference TRBV7-7 and TRBJ2-2, is GAGVSQSPRYKVTKRGQDVTLRCDPISSHATLYWYQQALGQGPEFLTYFNYEAQPDKSGLPSDRFSAERPEGSISTLTIQRTEQRDSAMYRCASSLRAGTATGELFFGEGSRLTVL.

The table lists this clonotype with many counts. The genes are TRBV19 and TRBJ2-2; D is possibly TRBD2 (5 bases). The CDR3 loop spans 14 amino acids. Per the germline V gene, CDR1 is LNHDA and CDR2 is SQIVND (reference sequence). V lost 4 bases, J lost 1 base, and 7 bases lay in between. CDR3: CASSRGMNTGELFF. CDR3 nucleotides: TGTGCCAGTAGTAGAGGGATGAACACCGGGGAGCTGTTTTTT. Complete variable domain (other parts from reference TRBV19 and TRBJ2-2): DGGITQSPKYLFRKEGQNVTLSCEQNLNHDAMYWYRQDPGQGLRLIYYSQIVNDFQKGDIAEGYSVSREKKESFPLTVTSAQKNPTAFYLCASSRGMNTGELFFGEGSRLTVL.

This clonotype was recorded a few times. The J gene is TRBJ2-2, the V gene TRBV11-2, with 7 bases fitting TRBD1. From germline, CDR1 is SGHAT and CDR2 FQNNGV. The CDR3 runs 15 residues. Unmatched junction bases numbered 7, after V lost 5 bases and J lost 4 bases. DNA for the CDR3: TGTGCCAGCAGCGACAGGGATTTAACCACCGGGGAGCTGTTTTTT. Amino acid sequence: CASSDRDLTTGELFF.

This clonotype showed up many times. The chain combines TRBV7-9 with TRBJ2-7, with D hard to call. This CDR3 has 14 amino acids. Germline-derived CDR1 and CDR2 are SEHNR and FQNEAQ (reference sequence). V was cut by 5 bases and J by 2 bases, with 13 bases left in between. The DNA of the CDR3 is TGTGCCAGCAGCGGACGGTCGCAAACCTACGAGCAGTACTTC. This sequence encodes CASSGRSQTYEQYF.

This clonotype came up many times. The CDR3 loop is CASSSNTGELFF. The CDR3 nucleotides read TGCGCCAGCAGCTCGAACACCGGGGAGCTGTTTTTT. The rearrangement uses TRBV5-1 and TRBJ2-2; D remains unclear. The CDR3 totals 12 residues. Trimming left V 3 bases short and J 0 bases short, with 0 bases between. Germline CDR1 reads SGHRS; CDR2 reads YFSETQ.

This clonotype was picked up many times. J is TRBJ1-1 and V is TRBV2; D uncertain. V shed 1 base and J shed 0 bases, with 3 bases lying between them. The germline gives CDR1 SNHLY, CDR2 FYNNEI. The length of the CDR3 is 13 residues. The CDR3 loop is CASSEDVNTEAFF. Written as DNA, the CDR3 is TGTGCCAGCAGTGAAGACGTGAACACTGAAGCTTTCTTT.

This rearrangement joins TRBV4-3 to TRBJ2-7, with D possibly TRBD2 on 5 matching bases. CDR1 and CDR2 (germline): LGHNA, YSLEER. The CDR3 is 16 residues long. V shed 0 bases and J shed 2 bases, with 14 bases lying between them. The CDR3 DNA reads as TGCGCCAGCAGCCAAGATCATAGGGAGCACACCTACGAGCAGTACTTC. This encodes CASSQDHREHTYEQYF.

This clonotype was counted at least ten times. The V gene is TRBV7-6, the J gene TRBJ2-1; TRBD1 agrees at 9 bases. V trimming: 2 bases; J trimming: 3 bases; junction bases outside the gene matches: 11. Germline loops: CDR1 SGHVS, CDR2 FNYEAQ. This CDR3 contains 18 residues. CDR3 residues: CASSLTPRPGQGYNEQFF. CDR3 nucleotides: TGTGCCAGCAGCTTAACTCCCCGTCCGGGACAGGGCTACAATGAGCAGTTCTTC.

This rearrangement joins TRBV7-8 to TRBJ2-1, with TRBD2 identical over 12 bases. Germline assignment: CDR1 SGHVS and CDR2 FQNEAQ. The CDR3 is made up of 15 amino acids. V shed 9 bases, J shed 5 bases, and the junction held 8 bases outside the gene matches. The CDR3 loop is CASSPGLAGHNEQFF. In DNA form, the CDR3 reads TGTGCCAGTAGCCCGGGACTAGCGGGCCACAATGAGCAGTTCTTC.

There are many counts of this clonotype. The rearrangement links TRBV6-5 to TRBJ2-7; 9 nucleotides match TRBD1. CDR3 length equals 13 residues. The germline V gene encodes CDR1 MNHEY and CDR2 SVGAGI. The trim removed 5 bases at V and 6 bases at J, leaving 5 bases unmatched. The CDR3 sequence is CASSHGQGREQYF. CDR3 nucleotide sequence: TGTGCCAGCAGTCACGGACAGGGGCGCGAGCAGTACTTC.